The 17 T cell receptor beta chains below come from one sample, sequenced in a study of human T cells and chemical hapten exposure. Time point reported: pre-sensitization, week 0. Treatment of the sample: therapeutic diphenylcyclopropenone sensitization with weekly scalp DPC. TCRdb passed the RACE reads through MiXCR, listing each CDR3 protein once. The sample gives some 330,000 distinct CDR3 sequences, about 5% of which show up once; more than 8% is in the top ten. The sample was whole blood, taken in connection with sensitization to the hapten diphenylcyclopropenone (DPC). Receptors were obtained from a woman younger than 35 with alopecia areata. Some clones in this sample may be carry-over from other donors' samples.

This clonotype was picked up a small number of times. The CDR3, as DNA: TGCAGTGCTAGAGCGGCAGGAACCGATACGCAGTATTTT. Protein: CSARAAGTDTQYF. The chain joins TRBV20-1 to TRBJ2-3; D is undetermined. V was trimmed by 1 base and J by 6 bases, leaving 11 bases between them. Germline V gene sequence: CDR1 DFQATT, CDR2 SNEGSKA (reference sequence). The CDR3 runs to 13 residues.

This clonotype was recorded at least ten times. The genes are TRBV10-3 and TRBJ2-7; no reliable D call. The CDR3 is 11 amino acids. The V end was cut by 1 base, the J end by 5 bases, with 3 bases between. Germline V gene data show CDR1 as ENHRY and CDR2 as SYGVKD. DNA for the CDR3: TGTGCCATCAGTGAGTACGACGAGCAGTACTTC. This codes for CAISEYDEQYF.

A few counts support this clonotype. The chain joins TRBV20-1 to TRBJ2-5, with 9 positions matching TRBD2. V lost 8 bases and J lost 0; bases outside the gene matches: 10. Germline CDR1 is DFQATT and CDR2 is SNEGSKA (reference sequence). CDR3 length: 15 amino acids. In DNA, the CDR3 is TGCAGTATGACTAGCGGAAGGGCAAACCAAGAGACCCAGTACTTC. This encodes CSMTSGRANQETQYF.

The rearrangement joins TRBV6-2 or TRBV6-3 to TRBJ1-5; 11 positions match TRBD1. CDR1 is MNHEY and CDR2 is SVGEGT in the germline V gene. V was clipped by 6 bases and J by 7 bases; unmatched bases: 5. The CDR3 contains 14 residues. The CDR3 is CASRWTGGGQPQHF. Written as DNA, the CDR3 is TGTGCCAGCAGGTGGACAGGGGGCGGGCAGCCCCAGCATTTT.

The table lists this clonotype with many counts. V and J are TRBV6-2 or TRBV6-3 and TRBJ2-3; 7 bases are a match to TRBD2. Trimming at V came to 2 bases and at J to 4 bases, leaving 3 bases not matched to a gene. This CDR3 comprises 14 residues. The germline gives CDR1 MNHEY, CDR2 SVGEGT. The CDR3 nucleotides read TGTGCCAGCAGTTACGGGGGGGGAGCAGATACGCAGTATTTT. Amino acid sequence: CASSYGGGADTQYF.

The chain employs TRBV6-9 and TRBJ2-3; possibly TRBD2 for D (5 bases). The V gene's germline CDR1 is MNHGY and CDR2 SVAAGI. Trimming pared 10 bases from V and 2 bases from J, leaving 25 bases between. CDR3 size: 17 residues. This CDR3 is CATIYGVSALTTDTQYF. The CDR3 DNA follows: TGTGCCACGATATACGGGGTTTCCGCTCTTACCACAGATACGCAGTATTTT.

There are a few counts of this clonotype. The genes are TRBV6-6 and TRBJ1-1; D gene uncertain. Germline-derived CDR1 and CDR2 are MNHNY and SVGAGI (reference sequence). Trimming shortened V by 7 bases and J by 7 bases, and 13 bases separated the two germline ends. The CDR3 has 12 residues. Here the CDR3 DNA reads TGTGCCAGCAAGGTTACGGCCAGTGAAGCTTTCTTT. Protein sequence: CASKVTASEAFF.

The chain recombines TRBV5-1 with TRBJ1-5; TRBD1 agrees at 12 bases. The trim removed 5 bases at V and 3 bases at J, leaving 6 bases unmatched. CDR3 size: 16 residues. The germline CDR1 and CDR2 sequences are SGHRS and YFSETQ. CDR3: CASRSGTGGLNQPQHF. CDR3 sequence (DNA): TGCGCCAGCAGATCCGGGACAGGGGGCCTCAATCAGCCCCAGCATTTT.

The V call is TRBV28, the J call TRBJ2-5; D remains ambiguous. Germline assignment: CDR1 MDHEN and CDR2 SYDVKM. V was cut by 2 bases and J by 7 bases, with 11 bases left in between. This CDR3 is 13 amino acids long. The CDR3 DNA reads as TGTGCCAGCAGTTTACTGCTCGTCTCGACCCAGTACTTC. It translates to CASSLLLVSTQYF.

The V gene is TRBV5-6, the J gene TRBJ1-6; TRBD1 might be the D (5 bases). Germline CDR1 SGHDT, CDR2 YYEEEE. This CDR3 region has 16 residues. Trimming shortened V by 4 bases and J by 8 bases, and 19 bases separated the two germline ends. Written as DNA, the CDR3 is TGTGCCAGCAGCCTCTGGAGGGGCCCGGCGGATTCACCCCTCCACTTT. Encoded protein: CASSLWRGPADSPLHF.

This clonotype was recorded many times. The chain has TRBV13 and TRBJ1-3; D perhaps matches TRBD1 (5 bases). CDR3 size: 13 residues. V was pared by 5 bases and J by 4 bases, with 9 bases between. In germline, CDR1 is PRHDT, CDR2 FYEKMQ (reference sequence). The CDR3 is CASSASGGNTIYF. The DNA of the CDR3 is TGTGCCAGCAGCGCTTCAGGGGGAAACACCATATATTTT.

The V and J genes are TRBV3-1 and TRBJ1-1, with D possibly matching TRBD1 (6 bases). The CDR3 runs 14 residues. Germline CDR1 LGHDT, CDR2 YNNKEL (reference sequence). V dropped 4 bases and J dropped 6 bases, with 15 bases sitting between them. The CDR3 bases are TGTGCCAGCAGCCCTTACGAGGGGGGCCCTGAAGCTTTCTTT. Residues: CASSPYEGGPEAFF.

This clonotype was observed many times. The chain combines TRBV7-8 with TRBJ1-4; TRBD1 matches at 8 bases. The CDR3 extends over 17 amino acids. Trimming took 1 base from V and 14 from J; bases not matched to a gene: 18. Germline V lookup: CDR1 SGHVS, CDR2 FQNEAQ. The DNA for the CDR3 is TGTGCCAGCAGCTTAGTGTATTTAGGCAGGGGGCCAACATTGCTGTTTTTT. Residues: CASSLVYLGRGPTLLFF. Full variable domain (missing parts from reference TRBV7-8 and TRBJ1-4): GAGVSQSPRYKVAKRGQDVALRCDPISGHVSLFWYQQALGQGPEFLTYFQNEAQLDKSGLPSDRFFAERPEGSVSTLKIQRTQQEDSAVYLCASSLVYLGRGPTLLFFGSGTQLSVL.

This clonotype was detected many times. This chain links TRBV5-1 with TRBJ2-5; 11 bases line up with TRBD1. This CDR3 has 12 amino acids. Germline-derived CDR1 and CDR2 are SGHRS and YFSETQ. With V trimmed by 4 bases and J by 9 bases, 2 bases remained unmatched. CDR3 DNA sequence: TGCGCCAGCAGCCCGGGACAGGGGGCCCAGTACTTC. This encodes CASSPGQGAQYF.

Comment on this clonotype: A much larger clone differs from this one at a single base, so this may be a read error. This CDR3 is missing its conserved last phenylalanine or tryptophan, likely due to a read error. The J gene is TRBJ1-1, the V gene TRBV5-1; TRBD1 matches at 7 bases. V dropped 3 bases and J dropped 6; count of bases not matched to a gene: 2. The CDR3 spans 12 residues. Germline assignment: CDR1 SGHRS and CDR2 YFSETQ. This CDR3 is CASSSTGAEAFL. The CDR3 nucleotides read TGCGCCAGCAGCTCAACAGGGGCTGAAGCTTTCCTT.

This clonotype was seen many times. V usage is TRBV28 and J usage is TRBJ1-5; D ambiguous. Per germline, CDR1 MDHEN and CDR2 SYDVKM. The CDR3 is 14 residues long. Trimming pared 8 bases from V and 3 bases from J, leaving 14 bases between. The CDR3: CASHLDGDNQPQHF. The CDR3 DNA is TGTGCCAGCCACTTAGATGGCGACAATCAGCCCCAGCATTTT.

There are many counts of this clonotype. The V gene is TRBV20-1, the J gene TRBJ2-1; TRBD1 matches at 10 bases. Germline values: CDR1 DFQATT, CDR2 SNEGSKA (reference sequence). V lost 3 bases, J lost 8 bases, and 4 bases stayed unmatched. This CDR3 contains 13 residues. Here the CDR3 reads CSASQGTGDEQFF. In DNA, the CDR3 is TGCAGTGCTAGTCAGGGGACAGGGGATGAGCAGTTCTTC.